A selection of T cell receptor beta chains follows, all from one sample in a study of CXCR3-negative and CXCR3-positive naive CD8 T cells. Reanalyzing the 5' RACE reads, TCRdb keeps one entry per CDR3 protein, without DNA. Its listing shows tens of thousands of distinct CDR3 sequences. The specimen sequenced was memory CD8+ T cells from blood. The receptors shown here come from a human donor in good health. Some clones in this sample may be carry-over from other donors' samples. Each CDR3 is given with its conserved first and last residue. Only some rows state a clone size, as once, few, many or a class for expanded clones.

TRBJ2-7	TRBV4-2	.	15	CASSQGSGGAKERYF
TRBJ2-3	TRBV29-1	.	11	CSVVGPRGQYF
TRBJ1-2	TRBV29-1	.	14	CSVEDQGPMGGYTF
TRBJ2-7	TRBV7-9	.	16	CASSLGHSEHVDEQYF
TRBJ2-2	TRBV6-4	.	16	CASSAGTEAGTGELFF
TRBJ2-7	TRBV3-1	.	17	CASSQVGPAASSYEQYF
TRBJ2-7	TRBV6-2/TRBV6-3	.	13	CASSYRDYDEQYF
TRBJ2-7	TRBV14	.	14	CASSQDEDAYEQYF
TRBJ2-7	TRBV28	.	16	CASSLTSRTGAHEQYF
TRBJ1-1	TRBV7-2	.	16	CASSLERYTGITEAFF
TRBJ2-5	TRBV4-1	.	15	CASSQSTGTGETQYF
TRBJ2-3	TRBV29-1	.	11	CSVPVGDTQYF
TRBJ1-1	TRBV10-3	medium-sized	12	CAIVSGRAEAFF
TRBJ1-1	TRBV20-1	.	11	CSALEDGEAFF
TRBJ2-1	TRBV12-3/TRBV12-4	.	12	CASSLGSNEQFF
TRBJ2-1	TRBV29-1	.	14	CSVFGGIISSEQFF
TRBJ1-1	TRBV20-1	.	19	CRAKVASGTGDDVNTEAFF
TRBJ1-5	TRBV2	.	15	CASSDGTALNQPQHF
TRBJ2-1	TRBV2	.	16	CASRRGTGGLYNEQFF
TRBJ2-5	TRBV7-7	.	15	CASSLVAGLQETQYF
TRBJ2-7	TRBV20-1	.	15	CSASSWTSGPYEQYF
TRBJ2-5	TRBV29-1	.	16	CSVRDRADHRKETQYF
TRBJ1-1	TRBV13	.	11	CASRLGGEAFF
TRBJ2-7	TRBV29-1	.	12	CSVEQAPYEQYF
TRBJ2-1	TRBV27	.	16	CASSFGWRGSYNEQFF
TRBJ2-7	TRBV4-3	.	13	CASSQDLDYEQYF
TRBJ2-1	TRBV2	medium-sized	12	CASEREANEQFF
TRBJ2-5	TRBV20-1	.	15	CSAPGGRVRQETQYF
TRBJ2-1	TRBV3-1	.	15	CASSRAPAQGYEQFF
TRBJ2-7	TRBV29-1	.	17	CSVEDKSVGQGVNEQYF
TRBJ2-1	TRBV9	.	15	CASSVEAGPYNEQFF
TRBJ2-7	TRBV3-2	.	13	CASSQESGYEQYF
TRBJ2-7	TRBV14	.	15	CASSPKQGVTYEQYF
TRBJ2-5	TRBV10-3	.	13	CAISESLGETQYF
TRBJ2-7	TRBV6-2/TRBV6-3	.	12	CASKGPAHEQYF
TRBJ2-5	TRBV29-1	.	13	CSVITPGGETQYF
TRBJ2-2	TRBV25-1	.	13	CASSEGDVGELFF
TRBJ1-1	TRBV20-1	.	14	CSAREEGRDTEAFF
TRBJ2-6	TRBV29-1	.	15	CSVDNYDSGANVLTF
TRBJ1-1	TRBV28	.	13	CASSFVSGTEAFF
TRBJ1-5	TRBV7-9	.	15	CASSPEEISGQPQHF
TRBJ2-7	TRBV6-1	.	15	CASSEGLGEYYEQYF
TRBJ2-1	TRBV4-3	.	15	CASSQIRGGYGEQFF
TRBJ2-1	TRBV25-1	.	15	CASSDGGGHHNEQFF
TRBJ1-3	TRBV29-1	.	14	CSVSPVDPGSTIYF
TRBJ2-2	TRBV10-3	.	17	CAISPTGGLENTGELFF
TRBJ2-5	TRBV14	.	14	CASSLSGYQETQYF
TRBJ1-2	TRBV7-2	.	16	CAIYPGHPEAVYGYTF
TRBJ2-7	TRBV7-9	.	11	CASSYTNEQYF
TRBJ1-4	TRBV6-1	.	13	CAGQTGPNEKLFF
TRBJ1-5	TRBV21-1	.	17	CASSLRGPGEVYQPQHF
TRBJ2-5	TRBV4-1	.	14	CASSQGPRVETQYF
TRBJ2-7	TRBV20-1	.	15	CSARDPGQGITEQYF
TRBJ2-1	TRBV7-6	.	18	CASSWDRGGPNAYNEQFF
TRBJ2-7	TRBV19	.	11	CASSDSYEQYF
TRBJ2-7	TRBV15	.	13	CATSRARVGEQYF
TRBJ2-7	TRBV12-3/TRBV12-4	.	16	CASSSNLGTAYYEQYF
TRBJ2-1	TRBV7-9	.	16	CASSFHSGGPYNEQFF
TRBJ2-7	TRBV7-2	.	14	CASSLGRSYYEQYF
TRBJ2-5	TRBV29-1	.	15	CSVERAGDHQETQYF